The 10 T cell receptor beta chains given below trace back to one sample, sequenced in a study of CD8+CD57+ T cells in acquired aplastic anemia. CD8+CD57+ cell expansion, shown by flow cytometry, had occurred in the patients selected for sequencing. TCR beta VDJ combinations and CDR3 sequences were profiled from genomic DNA. TCRdb passed the reads through MiXCR, listing each CDR3 protein once. The sample lists around 430,000 distinct CDR3 sequences, approximately 33% seen once, with roughly 0.89% in the top ten. The sample comprised sorted CD4+, CD8+, or CD8+CD57+ T cells (not recorded which) from PBMCs. These receptors originate from a human donor with aplastic anemia.

The table lists this clonotype with a few counts. This rearrangement joins TRBV7-1 to TRBJ2-1, with a tentative D call TRBD1 (6 bases). TRBV7-1 is noted as an ORF with a role that remains uncertain. Deletions cut 3 bases from V and 4 bases from J, with 16 bases between. The CDR3 has 16 residues. The CDR3 region has the DNA TGTGCCAGCAGCTCCTGGACAGTAGGGCCTTACAATGAGCAGTTCTTC. Residues: CASSSWTVGPYNEQFF.

This clonotype has a count of ten or more. The chain couples TRBV7-3 to TRBJ2-3; D might be TRBD2 (5 bases). Germline lookup yields CDR1 SGHTA and CDR2 FQGTGA. V was cut by 2 bases and J by 1 base, with 7 bases left in between. The CDR3 contains 14 residues. CDR3 residues: CASSLGLRTDTQYF. CDR3 nucleotide sequence: TGTGCCAGCAGCTTAGGACTGCGCACAGATACGCAGTATTTT.

The V call is TRBV20-1, the J call TRBJ1-4; D might be TRBD1 (5 bases). With 5 bases removed from V and 3 bases from J, the gap between germline ends came to 16 bases. The CDR3 runs 15 residues. Germline values: CDR1 DFQATT, CDR2 SNEGSKA (reference sequence). The CDR3 sequence: CSAQGGGEANEKLFF. Written as DNA, the CDR3 is TGCAGTGCTCAGGGTGGGGGGGAGGCTAATGAAAAACTGTTTTTT.

The CDR3 region is CSARELTALTDTQYF. Here the CDR3 DNA reads TGCAGTGCTAGAGAACTTACAGCGCTCACAGATACGCAGTATTTT. The chain employs TRBV20-1 and TRBJ2-3, with no clear D. Trimming pared 0 bases from V and 2 bases from J, leaving 12 bases between. This CDR3 spans 15 amino acids. Germline V lookup: CDR1 DFQATT, CDR2 SNEGSKA (reference sequence).

This clonotype was recorded many times. The chain joins TRBV7-6 to TRBJ2-7, with 11 bases identical to TRBD1. CDR1 and CDR2 from the germline V gene are SGHVS and FNYEAQ. The CDR3 covers 17 residues. After removal of 5 bases from V and 4 bases from J, the junction contained 13 bases not matched to a gene. In nucleotides, the CDR3 is TGTGCCAGCAGCCCATCCCGGGACAGGGGGGATCAATACGAGCAGTACTTC. It translates to CASSPSRDRGDQYEQYF.

This clonotype was picked up many times. V and J are TRBV7-3 and TRBJ2-3; tentatively, D is TRBD2 (5 bases). The CDR3 extends over 13 amino acids. The V gene's germline CDR1 is SGHTA and CDR2 FQGTGA. Trimming shortened V by 4 bases and J by 2 bases, and 7 bases separated the two germline ends. The CDR3, as DNA: TGTGCCAGCAGCTCGGGAAACACAGATACGCAGTATTTT. The encoded protein is CASSSGNTDTQYF.

This clonotype was found a few times. V is TRBV7-9 and J is TRBJ2-5; D might be TRBD2 (6 bases). Germline CDR1 SEHNR, CDR2 FQNEAQ (reference sequence). The CDR3 sequence is 14 residues long. The V gene lost 6 bases and the J gene lost 4 bases, with 15 bases spanning the gap. The CDR3 spells CASSQRDWPETQYF. The CDR3 DNA reads TGTGCCAGCAGTCAACGGGACTGGCCAGAGACCCAGTACTTC.

This chain uses TRBV25-1 with TRBJ2-7; 7 bases line up with TRBD2. The germline CDR1 and CDR2 sequences are MGHDK and SYGVNS. The CDR3 has 14 residues. J lost 13 bases, V lost 3 bases, and 15 bases had no gene match. CDR3 sequence reads: CASSDTGGTAICYF. The DNA for the CDR3 is TGTGCCAGCAGTGATACCGGGGGGACCGCTATATGTTACTTC.

This chain uses TRBV7-2 with TRBJ2-5, with TRBD1 matching 8 bases. Unmatched junction bases numbered 11, after V lost 5 bases and J lost 3 bases. Germline values: CDR1 SGHTA, CDR2 FQGNSA. The CDR3 consists of 16 residues. Written as DNA, the CDR3 is TGTGCCAGCAGCCCTCGGACAGGGAGAATTAAAGAGACCCAGTACTTC. It encodes CASSPRTGRIKETQYF.

This clonotype was seen a few times. This chain links TRBV5-1 with TRBJ1-1, with 7 bases lining up with TRBD1. The trim removed 7 bases at V and 0 bases at J, leaving 21 bases unmatched. The CDR3 totals 19 residues. Germline loops: CDR1 SGHRS, CDR2 YFSETQ. In DNA, the CDR3 is TGCGCCAGCTTCCGGGACAGCCTCTCGAGACTTTCAATGAACACTGAAGCTTTCTTT. This sequence encodes CASFRDSLSRLSMNTEAFF.